This TCR beta chain is drawn from a study of blood T cell repertoires in COVID-19. Turning to the study itself: Acute and convalescent COVID-19 specimens originated in the United States, Italy and Spain. Nucleic acid was either cDNA or gDNA, and it came from T cells, B-cell-depleted T cells, or PBMCs.

V was shortened by 1 base and J by 3 bases, with 7 bases between the two germline ends. CDR1 is MGHRA, CDR2 YSYEKL, per germline. This CDR3 contains 13 residues. Sequenced by immunoSEQ multiplex PCR; TCRdb stores in-frame clones only, minus some. The table has roughly 140,000 clones, 80% to 90% seen once. The V and J genes are TRBV4-1 and TRBJ2-7; maybe TRBD2 (5 bases). The TCR originated in a woman aged 60-75 years with COVID-19, enrolled during active disease. The sequenced sample was peripheral blood. CDR3 bases: TGCGCCAGCAGCCAAGTCGGGGACTACGAGCAGTACTTC. Its translation: CASSQVGDYEQYF.